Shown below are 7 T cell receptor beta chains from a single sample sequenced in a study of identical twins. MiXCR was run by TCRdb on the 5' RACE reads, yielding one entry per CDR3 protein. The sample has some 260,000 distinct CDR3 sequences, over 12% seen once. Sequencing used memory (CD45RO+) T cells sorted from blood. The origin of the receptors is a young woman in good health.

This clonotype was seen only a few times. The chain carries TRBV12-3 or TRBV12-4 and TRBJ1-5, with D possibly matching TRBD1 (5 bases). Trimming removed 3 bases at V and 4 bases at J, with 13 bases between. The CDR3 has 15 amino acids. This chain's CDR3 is CASSLDTMRNQPQHF. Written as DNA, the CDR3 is TGTGCCAGCAGTTTGGACACTATGAGAAATCAGCCCCAGCATTTT.

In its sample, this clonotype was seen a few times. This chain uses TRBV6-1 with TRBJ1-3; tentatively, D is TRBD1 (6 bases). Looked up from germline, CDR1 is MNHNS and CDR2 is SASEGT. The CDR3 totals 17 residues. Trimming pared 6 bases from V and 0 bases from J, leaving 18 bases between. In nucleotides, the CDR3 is TGTGCCAGCAGCCGCTCGTCGGGGGCGACCTCTGGAAACACCATATATTTT. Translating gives CASSRSSGATSGNTIYF.

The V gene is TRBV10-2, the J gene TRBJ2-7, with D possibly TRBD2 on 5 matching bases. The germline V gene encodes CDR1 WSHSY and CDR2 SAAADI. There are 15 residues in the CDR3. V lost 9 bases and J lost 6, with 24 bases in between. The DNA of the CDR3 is TGCGCCAGTCACCGGGAACGAATCTCCGGTGGCGAGCAGTACTTC. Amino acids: CASHRERISGGEQYF.

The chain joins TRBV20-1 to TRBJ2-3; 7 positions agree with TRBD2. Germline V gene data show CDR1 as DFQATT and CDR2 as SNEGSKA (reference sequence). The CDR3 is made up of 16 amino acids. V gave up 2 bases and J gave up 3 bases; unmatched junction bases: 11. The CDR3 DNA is TGCAGTGCTAGACTCGCGGGAGCCTTGAGGACAGATACGCAGTATTTT. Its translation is CSARLAGALRTDTQYF.

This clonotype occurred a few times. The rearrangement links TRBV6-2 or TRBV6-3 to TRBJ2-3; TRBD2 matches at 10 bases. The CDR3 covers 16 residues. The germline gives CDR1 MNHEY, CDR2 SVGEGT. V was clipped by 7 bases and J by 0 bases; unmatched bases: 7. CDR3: CASTTSGETSTDTQYF. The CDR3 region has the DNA TGTGCCAGCACCACTAGCGGGGAAACTAGCACAGATACGCAGTATTTT.

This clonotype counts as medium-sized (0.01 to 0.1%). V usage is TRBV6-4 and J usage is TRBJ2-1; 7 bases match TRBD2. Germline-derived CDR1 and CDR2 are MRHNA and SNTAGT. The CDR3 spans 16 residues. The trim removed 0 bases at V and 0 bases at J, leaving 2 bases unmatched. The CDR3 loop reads CASSDSWTSSYNEQFF. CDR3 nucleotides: TGTGCCAGCAGTGACTCCTGGACTAGCTCCTACAATGAGCAGTTCTTC.

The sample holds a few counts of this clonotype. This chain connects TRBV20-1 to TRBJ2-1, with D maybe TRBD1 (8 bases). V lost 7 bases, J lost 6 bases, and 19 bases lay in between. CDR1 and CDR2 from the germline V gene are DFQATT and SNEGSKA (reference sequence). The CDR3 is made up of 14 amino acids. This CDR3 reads CSDRGGRCLNEQFF. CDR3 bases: TGCAGTGACAGGGGGGGTAGGTGCCTCAATGAGCAGTTCTTC.